This T cell receptor beta chain was observed in a study of blood T cells in healthy people across ages. Study information: Template-switching capture recovered about one barcoded beta molecule per two T cells.

Sample-barcoded 5' priming and a J-beta primer mix drove a second PCR of roughly 7 to 11 cycles. TCRdb independently ran MiXCR on the 5' RACE reads; one entry per CDR3 protein. The repertoire holds just over 800,000 distinct CDR3 sequences, around two thirds seen once, with roughly 25% in the top ten. In this sample, this clonotype turned up a few times. V lost 0 bases, J lost 1 base, and 3 bases lay in between. The CDR3 is 13 residues long. Germline-derived CDR1 and CDR2 are MNHEY and SVGAGI. The chain employs TRBV6-5 and TRBJ1-1; D ambiguous. The specimen sequenced was blood. This TCR was sampled from a man aged 30-40 years in good health. The CDR3 DNA sequence: TGTGCCAGCAGTTACTCGCGGAACACTGAAGCTTTCTTT. Residues: CASSYSRNTEAFF.